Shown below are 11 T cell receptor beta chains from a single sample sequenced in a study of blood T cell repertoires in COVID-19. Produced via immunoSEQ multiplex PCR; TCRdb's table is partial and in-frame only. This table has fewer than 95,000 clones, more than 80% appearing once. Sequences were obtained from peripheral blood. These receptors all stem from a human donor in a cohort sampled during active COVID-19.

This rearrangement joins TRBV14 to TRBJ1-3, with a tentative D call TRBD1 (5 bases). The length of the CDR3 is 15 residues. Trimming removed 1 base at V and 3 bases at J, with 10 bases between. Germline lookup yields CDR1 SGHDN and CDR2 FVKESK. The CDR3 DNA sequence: TGTGCCAGCAGCCAAGGGCAGGGCTTTGGAAACACCATATATTTT. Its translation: CASSQGQGFGNTIYF.

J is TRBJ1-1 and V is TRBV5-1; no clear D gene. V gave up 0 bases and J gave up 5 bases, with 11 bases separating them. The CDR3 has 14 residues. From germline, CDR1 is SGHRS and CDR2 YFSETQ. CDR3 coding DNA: TGCGCCAGCAGCTTGGGCGGGATCGGTACTGAAGCTTTCTTT. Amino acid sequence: CASSLGGIGTEAFF.

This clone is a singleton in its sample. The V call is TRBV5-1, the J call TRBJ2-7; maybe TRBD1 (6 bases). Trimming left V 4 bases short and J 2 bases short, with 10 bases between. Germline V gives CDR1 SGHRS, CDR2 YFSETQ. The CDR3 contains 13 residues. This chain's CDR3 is CASSKDRPYEQYF. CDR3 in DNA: TGCGCCAGCAGCAAAGACAGGCCCTACGAGCAGTACTTC.

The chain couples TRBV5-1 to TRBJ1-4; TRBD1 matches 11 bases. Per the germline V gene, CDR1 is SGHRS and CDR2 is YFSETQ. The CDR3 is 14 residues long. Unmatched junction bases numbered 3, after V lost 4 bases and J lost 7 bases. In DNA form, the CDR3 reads TGCGCCAGCAGCCGGACAGGGGGCGGTGAAAAACTGTTTTTT. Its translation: CASSRTGGGEKLFF.

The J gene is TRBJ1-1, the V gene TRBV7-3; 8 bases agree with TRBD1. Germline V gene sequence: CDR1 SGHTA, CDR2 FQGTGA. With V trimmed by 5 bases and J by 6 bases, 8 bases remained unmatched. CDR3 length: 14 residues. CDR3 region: CASSPRQGKAEAFF. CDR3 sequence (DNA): TGTGCCAGCAGCCCTCGACAGGGGAAGGCTGAAGCTTTCTTT.

CDR3 DNA: TGTGCCAGCAGTCGCCTACTTTCCCAGCCCCAGCATTTT. Its protein product is CASSRLLSQPQHF. The rearrangement uses TRBV2 and TRBJ1-5, with unresolved D. Trimming cost V 5 bases and J 7 bases, with 12 bases left between them. This CDR3 contains 13 residues. Germline V gives CDR1 SNHLY, CDR2 FYNNEI.

The CDR3 DNA is TGTGCCAGCAGCAGCCTACCTGGGACAATGAATTCACCCCTCCACTTT. Amino acid sequence: CASSSLPGTMNSPLHF. This chain connects TRBV7-2 to TRBJ1-6; perhaps TRBD1 as D (6 bases). Germline CDR1 and CDR2: SGHTA and FQGNSA. V was shortened by 5 bases and J by 7 bases, with 18 bases between the two germline ends. The CDR3 extends over 16 amino acids. Complete variable domain (other parts from reference TRBV7-2 and TRBJ1-6): GAGVSQSPSNKVTEKGKDVELRCDPISGHTALYWYRQSLGQGLEFLIYFQGNSAPDKSGLPSDRFSAERTGGSVSTLTIQRTQQEDSAVYLCASSSLPGTMNSPLHFGNGTRLTVT.

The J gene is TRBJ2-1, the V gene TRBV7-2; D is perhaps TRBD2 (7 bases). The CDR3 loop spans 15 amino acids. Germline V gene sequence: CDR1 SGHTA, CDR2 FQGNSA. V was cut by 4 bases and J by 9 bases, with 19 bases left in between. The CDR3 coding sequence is TGTGCCAGCAGCTCGCCGGGGGGCCAAGGTTTTGAGCAGTTCTTC. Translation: CASSSPGGQGFEQFF. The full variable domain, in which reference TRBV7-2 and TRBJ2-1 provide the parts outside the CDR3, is GAGVSQSPSNKVTEKGKDVELRCDPISGHTALYWYRQSLGQGLEFLIYFQGNSAPDKSGLPSDRFSAERTGGSVSTLTIQRTQQEDSAVYLCASSSPGGQGFEQFFGPGTRLTVL.

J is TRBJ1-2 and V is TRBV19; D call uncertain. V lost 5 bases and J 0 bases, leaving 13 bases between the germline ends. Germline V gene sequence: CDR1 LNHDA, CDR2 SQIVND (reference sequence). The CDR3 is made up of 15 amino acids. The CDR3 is CASSLRGTANYGYTF. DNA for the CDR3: TGTGCCAGTAGTTTGCGTGGTACGGCTAACTATGGCTACACCTTC.

The CDR3 sequence is CASNYRGLNYEQYF. CDR3 bases: TGTGCCAGCAACTACAGGGGCTTAAACTACGAGCAGTACTTC. This sequence joins TRBV6-4 and TRBJ2-7; 7 nucleotides match TRBD1. V dropped 7 bases and J dropped 3; count of bases not matched to a gene: 9. The germline V gene encodes CDR1 MRHNA and CDR2 SNTAGT. This CDR3 has 14 residues.

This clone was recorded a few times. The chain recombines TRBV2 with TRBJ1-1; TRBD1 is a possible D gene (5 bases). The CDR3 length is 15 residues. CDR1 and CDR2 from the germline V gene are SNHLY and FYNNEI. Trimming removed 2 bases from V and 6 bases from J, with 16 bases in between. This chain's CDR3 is CASSESVTVSSEAFF. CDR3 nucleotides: TGTGCCAGCAGTGAATCTGTGACAGTTAGTTCTGAAGCTTTCTTT. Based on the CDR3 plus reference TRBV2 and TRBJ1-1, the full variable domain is EPEVTQTPSHQVTQMGQEVILRCVPISNHLYFYWYRQILGQKVEFLVSFYNNEISEKSEIFDDQFSVERPDGSNFTLKIRSTKLEDSAMYFCASSESVTVSSEAFFGQGTRLTVV.